The 16 T cell receptor beta chains below were found in one sample sequenced in a study of cytomegalovirus exposure and HLA in healthy donors. Sequencing was performed with immunoSEQ multiplex PCR; in TCRdb, only in-frame clones are kept and a portion is missing. The table has more than 250,000 clones, approximately 90% seen once. Sequences were obtained from PBMCs. Receptor source: a woman aged 25 to 39 in good health and CMV-seropositive.

The chain uses TRBV7-7 and TRBJ1-1; D gene ambiguous. Germline V lookup: CDR1 SSHAT, CDR2 FNYEAQ (reference sequence). Trimming cost V 4 bases and J 5 bases, with 11 bases left between them. This CDR3 region has 13 residues. The CDR3 loop is CASSSDLGTEAFF. The DNA for the CDR3 is TGTGCCAGCAGCTCGGACTTGGGGACTGAAGCTTTCTTT. The full variable domain, rest sourced from reference TRBV7-7 and TRBJ1-1, is GAGVSQSPRYKVTKRGQDVTLRCDPISSHATLYWYQQALGQGPEFLTYFNYEAQPDKSGLPSDRFSAERPEGSISTLTIQRTEQRDSAMYRCASSSDLGTEAFFGQGTRLTVV.

The V and J genes are TRBV10-3 and TRBJ2-7; no clear D. This CDR3 region has 12 residues. Germline V CDR1 and CDR2: ENHRY, SYGVKD. V was clipped by 6 bases and J by 3 bases, with 9 bases between them. For the CDR3, the DNA is TGTGCCATCAGGAACCGCCTCTACGAGCAGTACTTC. It specifies CAIRNRLYEQYF.

In its sample, this clone was seen once. The chain combines TRBV7-2 with TRBJ1-2; possibly TRBD1 for D (6 bases). The V end lost 6 bases, the J end lost 8 bases, and 19 bases lay between the germline ends. CDR1 and CDR2 from the germline V gene are SGHTA and FQGNSA. This CDR3 has 14 residues. This CDR3 is CASSYIQGGGGYTF. DNA for the CDR3: TGTGCCAGCAGTTACATCCAAGGGGGAGGGGGCTACACCTTC.

The CDR3 loop is CASIPGSGYEQYF. The CDR3 nucleotides read TGTGCCAGCATCCCAGGGTCGGGCTACGAGCAGTACTTC. This chain links TRBV2 with TRBJ2-7; D perhaps matches TRBD1 (5 bases). The CDR3 loop spans 13 amino acids. Germline V gene data show CDR1 as SNHLY and CDR2 as FYNNEI. V lost 7 bases to trimming and J lost 3 bases, with 13 bases between them.

About this clone itself: The sample has other DNA sequences that encode this CDR3 too. The V call is TRBV2, the J call TRBJ1-4; tentatively, D is TRBD1 (6 bases). Trimming removed 3 bases from V and 8 bases from J, with 13 bases in between. Germline CDR1 and CDR2: SNHLY and FYNNEI. This CDR3 has 14 amino acids. The CDR3: CASSERGLGEKLFF. Here the CDR3 DNA reads TGTGCCAGCAGTGAGCGGGGGCTTGGGGAAAAACTGTTTTTT.

This sequence joins TRBV19 and TRBJ2-7; 7 bases are shared with TRBD2. J was trimmed by 0 bases and V by 3 bases; bases with no gene match: 2. Germline CDR1 reads LNHDA; CDR2 reads SQIVND (reference sequence). This CDR3 region has 14 residues. CDR3 protein: CASSIGLDSYEQYF. The CDR3 nucleotides are TGTGCCAGTAGTATCGGACTAGACTCCTACGAGCAGTACTTC.

The genes are TRBV4-1 and TRBJ1-5; possibly TRBD1 for D (5 bases). The CDR3 totals 16 residues. CDR1 MGHRA and CDR2 YSYEKL come from the germline V gene. Trimming stripped 1 base from V and 5 bases from J, with 15 bases between. CDR3 nucleotides: TGCGCCAGCAGCCAAGGAATTACAGGCGGCGATCAGCCCCAGCATTTT. Its protein is CASSQGITGGDQPQHF.

In the case of this clone: In the same sample, other DNA sequences code for this CDR3. The chain carries TRBV6-6 and TRBJ1-2; D remains ambiguous. Looked up from germline, CDR1 is MNHNY and CDR2 is SVGAGI (reference sequence). Trimming left V 5 bases short and J 0 bases short, with 1 base between. The CDR3 extends over 11 amino acids. CDR3 bases: TGTGCCAGCAGTCCTAACTATGGCTACACCTTC. It yields the protein CASSPNYGYTF.

This rearrangement joins TRBV29-1 to TRBJ2-7, with 8 bases fitting TRBD1. The trim removed 6 bases at V and 3 bases at J, leaving 7 bases unmatched. CDR3 length equals 13 residues. Germline assignment: CDR1 SQVTM and CDR2 ANQGSEA. CDR3 nucleotide sequence: TGCAGCGTCCGGACAGGGCGCCTCTACGAGCAGTACTTC. Encoded protein: CSVRTGRLYEQYF.

The chain is built from TRBV6-1 and TRBJ2-7; D is possibly TRBD2 (6 bases). This CDR3 region has 15 residues. Deletions cut 6 bases from V and 1 base from J, with 16 bases between. Germline CDR1 reads MNHNS; CDR2 reads SASEGT. CDR3: CASSRESGPSYEQYF. The DNA for the CDR3 is TGTGCCAGCAGCCGTGAGAGCGGGCCTTCCTACGAGCAGTACTTC.

This clone occurred a few times. The chain has TRBV4-2 and TRBJ1-2; maybe TRBD1 (5 bases). Germline lookup yields CDR1 LGHNA and CDR2 YNFKEQ. V lost 1 base, J lost 2 bases, and 14 bases lay in between. This CDR3 comprises 16 residues. The CDR3 reads CASSQGGRVSNYGYTF. The CDR3 nucleotides are TGTGCCAGCAGCCAAGGGGGCAGGGTTTCGAACTATGGCTACACCTTC.

This rearrangement joins TRBV9 to TRBJ2-3, with TRBD2 matching 8 bases. CDR1 SGDLS and CDR2 YYNGEE come from the germline V gene. The CDR3 runs to 15 residues. The trim removed 3 bases at V and 0 bases at J, leaving 3 bases unmatched. CDR3 sequence (DNA): TGTGCCAGCAGCGGGGGACTAGTGAGCACAGATACGCAGTATTTT. This sequence encodes CASSGGLVSTDTQYF. The full variable domain, in which reference TRBV9 and TRBJ2-3 provide the parts outside the CDR3, is DSGVTQTPKHLITATGQRVTLRCSPRSGDLSVYWYQQSLDQGLQFLIQYYNGEERAKGNILERFSAQQFPDLHSELNLSSLELGDSALYFCASSGGLVSTDTQYFGPGTRLTVL.

The CDR3 bases are TGTGCCAGCAGTGCCGGGACAGCCCTTCAAGTTAGCACCTTC. This codes for CASSAGTALQVSTF. The J gene is TRBJ1-2, the V gene TRBV2; 7 bases match TRBD1. J lost 13 bases, V lost 4 bases, and 15 bases had no gene match. The CDR3 spans 14 residues. Germline CDR1 reads SNHLY; CDR2 reads FYNNEI. The full variable domain, in which reference TRBV2 and TRBJ1-2 provide the parts outside the CDR3, is EPEVTQTPSHQVTQMGQEVILRCVPISNHLYFYWYRQILGQKVEFLVSFYNNEISEKSEIFDDQFSVERPDGSNFTLKIRSTKLEDSAMYFCASSAGTALQVSTFGSGTRLTVV.

This clone has a handful of counts. Other DNA sequences in the same sample also yield this CDR3. V is TRBV29-1 and J is TRBJ2-1; 9 positions match TRBD2. V lost 3 bases and J lost 0; bases outside the gene matches: 0. Germline assignment: CDR1 SQVTM and CDR2 ANQGSEA. The CDR3 loop spans 14 amino acids. The CDR3 nucleotides read TGCAGCGTTGATAGCGGGAGCTCCTACAATGAGCAGTTCTTC. Translating gives CSVDSGSSYNEQFF.

The chain combines TRBV2 with TRBJ2-4; D gene ambiguous. The CDR3 is 18 amino acids. Germline V gene data show CDR1 as SNHLY and CDR2 as FYNNEI. V lost 2 bases and J 3 bases, leaving 20 bases between the germline ends. CDR3 sequence reads: CASSEMFSAGSGKNIQYF. CDR3 nucleotide sequence: TGTGCCAGCAGTGAAATGTTTTCGGCAGGTTCAGGCAAAAACATTCAGTACTTC.

Notes on this clone: Other nucleotide sequences from this sample produce the same CDR3. J is TRBJ2-1 and V is TRBV28, with D uncertain. The CDR3 has 13 amino acids. V lost 2 bases to trimming and J lost 0 bases, with 2 bases between them. The germline gives CDR1 MDHEN, CDR2 SYDVKM. CDR3 protein: CASSLGSYNEQFF. The CDR3 coding sequence is TGTGCCAGCAGTTTAGGCTCCTACAATGAGCAGTTCTTC.